This TCR beta chain comes out of a study of T cells after yellow fever vaccination. Study outcomes and limitations: The booster response re-showed most primary clones: about 96% CD4, approximately 85% CD8. Compared with primary, the secondary response was weaker and peaked at day 5, not 15.

Concerning this clonotype itself: Its antigen is undetermined.

The V gene's germline CDR1 is SGHDT and CDR2 YYEEEE. V lost 2 bases and J 8 bases, leaving 16 bases between the germline ends. The length of the CDR3 is 14 residues. The 5'RACE template-switching step produced TCR cDNA and added a universal primer site and UMIs. One entry per CDR3 protein results from TCRdb running MiXCR on the 5' RACE reads. The sample yields about 300,000 distinct CDR3 sequences, approximately 10% seen once. V and J are TRBV5-6 and TRBJ1-2; D unresolved. This receptor was taken from a man between 18 and 29 years old who received the YFV17D yellow fever vaccine. Source: CD4+ T cells sorted from PBMCs, taken 5 days after the yellow fever booster vaccination. The CDR3 DNA reads as TGTGCCAGCAGCTTAACCCCCCCCATGTGGGGCTACACCTTC. Protein: CASSLTPPMWGYTF.